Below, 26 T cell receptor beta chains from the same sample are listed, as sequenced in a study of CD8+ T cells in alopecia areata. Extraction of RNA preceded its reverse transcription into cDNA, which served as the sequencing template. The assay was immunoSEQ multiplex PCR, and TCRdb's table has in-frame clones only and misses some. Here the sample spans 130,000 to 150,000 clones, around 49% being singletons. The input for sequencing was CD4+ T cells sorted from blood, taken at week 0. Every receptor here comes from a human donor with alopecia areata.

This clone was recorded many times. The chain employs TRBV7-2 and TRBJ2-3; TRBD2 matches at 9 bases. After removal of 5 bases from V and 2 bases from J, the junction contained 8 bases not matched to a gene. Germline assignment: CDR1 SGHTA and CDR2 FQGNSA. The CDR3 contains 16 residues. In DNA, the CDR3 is TGTGCCAGCAGCACCAACCTAGCGGGATACACAGATACGCAGTATTTT. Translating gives CASSTNLAGYTDTQYF. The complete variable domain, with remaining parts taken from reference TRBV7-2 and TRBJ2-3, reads GAGVSQSPSNKVTEKGKDVELRCDPISGHTALYWYRQSLGQGLEFLIYFQGNSAPDKSGLPSDRFSAERTGGSVSTLTIQRTQQEDSAVYLCASSTNLAGYTDTQYFGPGTRLTVL.

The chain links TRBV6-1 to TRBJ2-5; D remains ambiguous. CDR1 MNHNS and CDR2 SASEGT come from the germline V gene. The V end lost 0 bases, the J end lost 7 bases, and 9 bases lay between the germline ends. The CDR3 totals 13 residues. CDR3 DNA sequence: TGTGCCAGCAGTGAAGCGGGGATTGGGACCCAGTACTTC. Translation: CASSEAGIGTQYF.

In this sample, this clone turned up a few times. CDR3 DNA: TGCAGCGTTGTGTTTTCCAGCGGGGGGTACGAGCAGTACTTC. Translation gives CSVVFSSGGYEQYF. The rearrangement uses TRBV29-1 and TRBJ2-7; 9 nucleotides match TRBD2. Losses at the gene ends were 4 bases for V and 4 bases for J; bases not matched to a gene: 8. This CDR3 comprises 14 residues. Germline CDR1 is SQVTM and CDR2 is ANQGSEA.

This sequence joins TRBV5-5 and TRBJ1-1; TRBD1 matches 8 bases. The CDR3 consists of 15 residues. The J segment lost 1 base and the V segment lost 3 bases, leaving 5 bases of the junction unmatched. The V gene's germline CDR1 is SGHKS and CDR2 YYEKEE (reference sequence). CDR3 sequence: CASSWDRPENTEAFF. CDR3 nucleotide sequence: TGTGCCAGCAGCTGGGACAGGCCTGAGAACACTGAAGCTTTCTTT.

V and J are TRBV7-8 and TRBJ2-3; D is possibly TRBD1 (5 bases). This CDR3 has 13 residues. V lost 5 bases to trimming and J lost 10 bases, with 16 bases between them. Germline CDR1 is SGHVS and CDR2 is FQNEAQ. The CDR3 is CASSQTPGIAQYF. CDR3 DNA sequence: TGTGCCAGCAGCCAAACCCCAGGGATAGCGCAGTATTTT.

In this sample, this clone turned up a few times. The CDR3 sequence is CASSTTEETQYF. The CDR3 nucleotides are TGTGCCAGCAGCACAACTGAGGAGACCCAGTACTTC. The chain is built from TRBV4-2 and TRBJ2-5; D is unresolved. Trimming removed 5 bases at V and 5 bases at J, with 9 bases between. This CDR3 contains 12 residues. Germline CDR1 reads LGHNA; CDR2 reads YNFKEQ.

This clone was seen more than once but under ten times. CDR3 bases: TGTGCCAGCAGCCTCGGGACAGGCAATGAGCAGTTCTTC. The encoded protein is CASSLGTGNEQFF. The chain is built from TRBV2 and TRBJ2-1; 8 bases map to TRBD1. V trimming: 6 bases; J trimming: 6 bases; junction bases outside the gene matches: 4. The length of the CDR3 is 13 residues. CDR1 is SNHLY, CDR2 FYNNEI, per germline.

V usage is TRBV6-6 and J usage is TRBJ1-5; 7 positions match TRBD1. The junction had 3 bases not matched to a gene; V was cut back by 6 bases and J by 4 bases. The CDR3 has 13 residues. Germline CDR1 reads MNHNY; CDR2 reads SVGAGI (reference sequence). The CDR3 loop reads CASRQGGNQPQHF. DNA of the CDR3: TGTGCCAGCAGGCAGGGGGGGAATCAGCCCCAGCATTTT.

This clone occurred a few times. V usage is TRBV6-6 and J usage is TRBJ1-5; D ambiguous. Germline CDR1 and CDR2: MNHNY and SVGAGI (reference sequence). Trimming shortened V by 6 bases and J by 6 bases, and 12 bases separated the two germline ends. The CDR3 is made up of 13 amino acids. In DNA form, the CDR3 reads TGTGCCAGCAGACGAAACGTGGGTCAGCCCCAGCATTTT. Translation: CASRRNVGQPQHF.

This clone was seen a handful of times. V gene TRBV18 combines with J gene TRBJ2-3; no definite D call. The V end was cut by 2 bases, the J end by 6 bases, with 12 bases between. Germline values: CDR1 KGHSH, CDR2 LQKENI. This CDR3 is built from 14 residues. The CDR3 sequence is CASSPSWLRDTQYF. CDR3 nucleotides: TGTGCCAGCTCACCAAGTTGGCTTCGCGATACGCAGTATTTT.

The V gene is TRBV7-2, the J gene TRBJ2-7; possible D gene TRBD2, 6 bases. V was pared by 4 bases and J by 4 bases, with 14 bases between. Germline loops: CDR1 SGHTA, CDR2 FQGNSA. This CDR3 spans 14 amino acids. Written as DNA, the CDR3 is TGTGCCAGCAGCTCACCGGGACTCAAGTACGAGCAGTACTTC. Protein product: CASSSPGLKYEQYF.

CDR3 bases: TGTGCCATCGAGGAGGGAACTAGTTCCAATGAGCAGTTCTTC. Amino acids: CAIEEGTSSNEQFF. This sequence joins TRBV10-3 and TRBJ2-1; perhaps TRBD2 as D (6 bases). The germline CDR1 and CDR2 sequences are ENHRY and SYGVKD. The V end was cut by 8 bases, the J end by 6 bases, with 17 bases between. The CDR3 is made up of 14 amino acids.

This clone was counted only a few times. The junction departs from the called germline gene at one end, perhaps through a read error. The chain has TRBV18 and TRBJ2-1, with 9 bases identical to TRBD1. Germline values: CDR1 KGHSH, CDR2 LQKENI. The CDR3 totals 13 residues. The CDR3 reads CASSLVEQGAEVF. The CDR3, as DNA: TGTGCCAGCTCACTGGTGGAACAGGGGGCTGAGGTCTTC.

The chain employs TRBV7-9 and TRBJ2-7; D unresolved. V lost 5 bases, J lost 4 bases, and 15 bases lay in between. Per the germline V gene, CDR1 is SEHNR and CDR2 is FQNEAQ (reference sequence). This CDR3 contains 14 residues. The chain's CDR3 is CASSPPGRRYEQYF. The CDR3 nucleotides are TGTGCCAGCAGCCCACCCGGACGGAGATACGAGCAGTACTTC.

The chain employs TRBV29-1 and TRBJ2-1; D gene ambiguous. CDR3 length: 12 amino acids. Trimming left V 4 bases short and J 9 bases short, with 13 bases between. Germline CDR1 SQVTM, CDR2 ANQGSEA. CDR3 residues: CSVAFWSLEQFF. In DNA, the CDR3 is TGCAGCGTTGCTTTCTGGTCCCTTGAGCAGTTCTTC.

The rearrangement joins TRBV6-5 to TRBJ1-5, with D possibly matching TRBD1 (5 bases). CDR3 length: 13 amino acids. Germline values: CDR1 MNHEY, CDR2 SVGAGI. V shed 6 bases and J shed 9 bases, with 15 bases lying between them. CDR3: CASRPPGGRPQHF. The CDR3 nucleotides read TGTGCCAGCAGACCACCCGGGGGTCGGCCCCAGCATTTT.

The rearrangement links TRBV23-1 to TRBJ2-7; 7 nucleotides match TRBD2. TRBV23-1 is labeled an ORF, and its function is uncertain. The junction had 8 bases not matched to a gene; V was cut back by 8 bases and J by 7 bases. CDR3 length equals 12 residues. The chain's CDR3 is CASPSGTGEQYF. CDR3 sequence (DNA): TGCGCCAGCCCCAGCGGGACGGGAGAGCAGTACTTC.

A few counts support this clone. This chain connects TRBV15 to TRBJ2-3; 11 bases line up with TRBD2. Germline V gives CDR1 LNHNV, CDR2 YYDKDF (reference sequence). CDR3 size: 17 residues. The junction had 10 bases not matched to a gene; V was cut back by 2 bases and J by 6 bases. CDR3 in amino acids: CATSRYGTSGRLDTQYF. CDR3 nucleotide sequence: TGTGCCACCAGCAGATATGGGACTAGCGGTAGGTTGGATACGCAGTATTTT.

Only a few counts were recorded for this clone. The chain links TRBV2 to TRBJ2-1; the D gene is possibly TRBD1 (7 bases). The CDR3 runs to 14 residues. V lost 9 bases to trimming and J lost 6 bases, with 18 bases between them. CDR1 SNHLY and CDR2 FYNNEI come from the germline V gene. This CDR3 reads CASLPLQGGNEQFF. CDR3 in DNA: TGTGCCAGTCTGCCCCTCCAGGGGGGCAATGAGCAGTTCTTC.

The CDR3 loop is CSVSLSGGLYNEQFF. The DNA for the CDR3 is TGCAGCGTCTCGCTGTCCGGGGGGCTCTACAATGAGCAGTTCTTC. V gene TRBV29-1 combines with J gene TRBJ2-1, with D perhaps TRBD2 (7 bases). CDR1 is SQVTM, CDR2 ANQGSEA, per germline. CDR3 length: 15 amino acids. With 6 bases removed from V and 3 bases from J, the gap between germline ends came to 18 bases.

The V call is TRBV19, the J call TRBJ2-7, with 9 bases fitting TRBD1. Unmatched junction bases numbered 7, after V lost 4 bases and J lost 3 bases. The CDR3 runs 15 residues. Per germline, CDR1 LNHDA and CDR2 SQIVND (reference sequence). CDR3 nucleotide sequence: TGTGCCAGTAGTAGCGTCCGGGACAGGGACTACGAGCAGTACTTC. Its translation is CASSSVRDRDYEQYF.

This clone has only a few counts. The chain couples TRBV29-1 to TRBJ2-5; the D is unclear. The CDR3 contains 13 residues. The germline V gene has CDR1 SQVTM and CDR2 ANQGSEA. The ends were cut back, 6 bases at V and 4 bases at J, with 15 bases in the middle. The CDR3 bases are TGCAGCGTCGATCCAGGTCACGTAGAGACCCAGTACTTC. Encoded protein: CSVDPGHVETQYF.

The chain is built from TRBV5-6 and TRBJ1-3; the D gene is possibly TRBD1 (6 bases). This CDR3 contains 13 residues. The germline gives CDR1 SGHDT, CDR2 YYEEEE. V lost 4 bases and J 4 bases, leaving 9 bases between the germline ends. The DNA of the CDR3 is TGTGCCAGCAGCCTGGGGGCAGGAAACACCATATATTTT. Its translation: CASSLGAGNTIYF.

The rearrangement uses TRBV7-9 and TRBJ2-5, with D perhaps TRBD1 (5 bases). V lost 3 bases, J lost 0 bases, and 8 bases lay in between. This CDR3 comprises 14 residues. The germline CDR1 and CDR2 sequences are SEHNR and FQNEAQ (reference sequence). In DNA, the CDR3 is TGTGCCAGCAGCTTTGACAGATACCAAGAGACCCAGTACTTC. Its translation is CASSFDRYQETQYF.

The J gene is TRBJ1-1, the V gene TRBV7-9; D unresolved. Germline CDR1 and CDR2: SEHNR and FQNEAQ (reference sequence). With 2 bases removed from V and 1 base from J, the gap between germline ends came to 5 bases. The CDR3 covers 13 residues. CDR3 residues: CASSLSENTEAFF. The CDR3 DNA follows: TGTGCCAGCAGCTTATCCGAGAACACTGAAGCTTTCTTT. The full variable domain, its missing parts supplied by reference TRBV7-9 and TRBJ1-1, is DTGVSQNPRHKITKRGQNVTFRCDPISEHNRLYWYRQTLGQGPEFLTYFQNEAQLEKSRLLSDRFSAERPKGSFSTLEIQRTEQGDSAMYLCASSLSENTEAFFGQGTRLTVV.

This CDR3 reads CASSLRGGGRWETQYF. The CDR3 DNA sequence: TGTGCCAGCAGCCTGCGGGGAGGCGGGAGGTGGGAGACCCAGTACTTC. The chain joins TRBV5-4 to TRBJ2-5, with 8 bases that match TRBD2. The CDR3 is made up of 16 amino acids. Unmatched junction bases numbered 13, after V lost 4 bases and J lost 5 bases. Germline values: CDR1 SGHNT, CDR2 YYREEE (reference sequence).